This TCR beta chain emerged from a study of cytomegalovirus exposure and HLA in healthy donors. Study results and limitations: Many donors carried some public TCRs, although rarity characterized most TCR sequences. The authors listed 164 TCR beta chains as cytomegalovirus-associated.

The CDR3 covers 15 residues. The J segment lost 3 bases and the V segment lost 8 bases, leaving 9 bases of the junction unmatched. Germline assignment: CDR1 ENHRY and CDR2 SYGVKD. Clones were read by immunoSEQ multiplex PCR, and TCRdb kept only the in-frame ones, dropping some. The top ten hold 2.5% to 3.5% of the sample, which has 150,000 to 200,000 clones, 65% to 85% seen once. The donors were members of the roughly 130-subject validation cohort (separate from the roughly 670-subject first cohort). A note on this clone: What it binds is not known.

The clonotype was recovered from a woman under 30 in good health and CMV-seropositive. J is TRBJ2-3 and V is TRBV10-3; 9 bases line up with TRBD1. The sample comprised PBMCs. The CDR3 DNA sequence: TGTGCCATCGATGGAGGACAGGGGAAGACAGATACGCAGTATTTT. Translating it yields CAIDGGQGKTDTQYF.